The 13 T cell receptor beta chains presented below share a single source sample, sequenced in a study of shared clonotypes between healthy human individuals. Repertoires were generated with immunoSEQ multiplex PCR, while TCRdb's copy carries only in-frame clones and drops some. The table includes about 180,000 clones, approximately 92% detected once. Sequencing was done on a sample of naive CD4+ T cells sorted from blood. Stated subset: CD45RA+ positively selected. The source of these receptors is a woman aged 25-40 years in good health.

The CDR3 spells CASSLAYGYEQYF. The CDR3, as DNA: TGTGCCAGCAGCTTAGCTTATGGGTACGAGCAGTACTTC. The gene calls are TRBV7-2 and TRBJ2-7; D is uncertain. Trimming left V 0 bases short and J 4 bases short, with 7 bases between. Per germline, CDR1 SGHTA and CDR2 FQGNSA. The CDR3 runs 13 residues. Full variable domain (missing parts from reference TRBV7-2 and TRBJ2-7): GAGVSQSPSNKVTEKGKDVELRCDPISGHTALYWYRQSLGQGLEFLIYFQGNSAPDKSGLPSDRFSAERTGGSVSTLTIQRTQQEDSAVYLCASSLAYGYEQYFGPGTRLTVT.

The J gene is TRBJ2-3, the V gene TRBV5-1, with 10 bases matching TRBD2. The CDR3 sequence is 16 residues long. Losses at the gene ends were 7 bases for V and 2 bases for J; bases not matched to a gene: 10. CDR1 is SGHRS and CDR2 is YFSETQ in the germline V gene. CDR3 DNA sequence: TGCGCCAGCCAACGTGGGACTAGCGCGTACACAGATACGCAGTATTTT. This codes for CASQRGTSAYTDTQYF. The full variable domain, completed using reference TRBV5-1 and TRBJ2-3, is KAGVTQTPRYLIKTRGQQVTLSCSPISGHRSVSWYQQTPGQGLQFLFEYFSETQRNKGNFPGRFSGRQFSNSRSEMNVSTLELGDSALYLCASQRGTSAYTDTQYFGPGTRLTVL.

The chain combines TRBV2 with TRBJ2-4; TRBD2 aligns across 10 bases. The V and J ends lost 6 bases and 9 bases, in that order; junction bases with no gene match: 8. CDR1 is SNHLY, CDR2 FYNNEI, per germline. CDR3 length: 14 amino acids. The CDR3, as DNA: TGTGCCAGCAGCCTCCTAGCGGGAGCAGGCATTCAGTACTTC. This codes for CASSLLAGAGIQYF.

The V and J genes are TRBV5-1 and TRBJ1-5; weak D call: TRBD1 (5 bases). CDR1 is SGHRS, CDR2 YFSETQ, per germline. This CDR3 region has 14 residues. V shed 4 bases and J shed 2 bases, with 10 bases lying between them. The CDR3 DNA reads as TGCGCCAGCAGCCCCCGAGGGGGCAATCAGCCCCAGCATTTT. Residues: CASSPRGGNQPQHF.

V and J are TRBV18 and TRBJ2-7; unclear D gene. CDR3 size: 14 residues. Trimming stripped 3 bases from V and 5 bases from J, with 14 bases between. Germline loops: CDR1 KGHSH, CDR2 LQKENI. DNA of the CDR3: TGTGCCAGCTCACCTCTCCCGGGTTTCAACGAGCAGTACTTC. Its translation is CASSPLPGFNEQYF.

This sequence joins TRBV5-1 and TRBJ2-7; unclear D gene. V was pared by 4 bases and J by 0 bases, with 11 bases between. The CDR3 runs 14 residues. Germline V gives CDR1 SGHRS, CDR2 YFSETQ. DNA of the CDR3: TGCGCCAGCAGCGGAATTGATAGCTCCTACGAGCAGTACTTC. It translates to CASSGIDSSYEQYF.

V gene TRBV6-5 combines with J gene TRBJ2-7; D not resolved. Germline CDR1 and CDR2: MNHEY and SVGAGI. The CDR3 is made up of 11 amino acids. V was clipped by 6 bases and J by 5 bases, with 8 bases between them. CDR3 loop: CASRRKDEQYF. The CDR3 coding sequence is TGTGCCAGCAGGCGTAAGGACGAGCAGTACTTC.

V is TRBV27 and J is TRBJ2-3; D possibly corresponds to TRBD2 (6 bases). The CDR3 consists of 15 residues. V shed 5 bases and J shed 6 bases, with 18 bases lying between them. Germline loops: CDR1 MNHEY, CDR2 SMNVEV (reference sequence). The CDR3 region is CASSPSLTGVDTQYF. The CDR3 bases are TGTGCCAGCAGTCCCAGCCTGACGGGGGTTGATACGCAGTATTTT.

The V and J genes are TRBV2 and TRBJ2-5; 8 nucleotides agree with TRBD1. The J call is in doubt because the DNA end fits TRBJ2-7 better. The CDR3 has 14 residues. CDR1 is SNHLY and CDR2 is FYNNEI in the germline V gene. CDR3 protein: CASSEDWTGYEQYF. The CDR3 region has the DNA TGTGCCAGCAGTGAAGACTGGACAGGGTACGAGCAGTACTTC.

The chain has TRBV5-4 and TRBJ2-7; the D gene is possibly TRBD2 (5 bases). Trimming removed 1 base from V and 4 bases from J, with 12 bases in between. The CDR3 consists of 14 residues. The germline V gene has CDR1 SGHNT and CDR2 YYREEE (reference sequence). CDR3 sequence: CASSLKGESYEQYF. CDR3 DNA sequence: TGTGCCAGCAGCTTGAAGGGAGAGTCATACGAGCAGTACTTC.

The chain has TRBV6-6 and TRBJ1-1, with 9 bases that match TRBD1. CDR3 length: 14 amino acids. Trimming removed 6 bases from V and 1 base from J; junction bases left unmatched: 3. Looked up from germline, CDR1 is MNHNY and CDR2 is SVGAGI (reference sequence). The CDR3 DNA sequence: TGTGCCAGCAGGGGACAGGGTCCGAACACTGAAGCTTTCTTT. This codes for CASRGQGPNTEAFF.

V usage is TRBV30 and J usage is TRBJ2-3; TRBD2 aligns across 7 bases. Germline V gene sequence: CDR1 GTSNPN, CDR2 SVGIG (reference sequence). This CDR3 is 15 amino acids long. J was trimmed by 6 bases and V by 2 bases; bases with no gene match: 11. In DNA form, the CDR3 reads TGTGCCTGGAGTCGAGCGGGATCGGATGGTGATACGCAGTATTTT. Protein product: CAWSRAGSDGDTQYF.

The chain recombines TRBV9 with TRBJ2-3; 10 positions agree with TRBD2. Trimming removed 4 bases from V and 4 bases from J; junction bases left unmatched: 6. CDR1 SGDLS and CDR2 YYNGEE come from the germline V gene. CDR3 length equals 15 residues. CDR3 coding DNA: TGTGCCAGCAGCCAGACTAGCGGGCCCCCAGATACGCAGTATTTT. Translated: CASSQTSGPPDTQYF.